This T cell receptor (beta chain) stems from a study of spatial heterogeneity in lung cancer (dated by TCRdb to 2018 to 2020). Background on the whole study: Beta-chain transcripts were consistently detected in greater numbers than alpha-chain transcripts, which likely reflected higher beta-chain transcript abundance. Nonsynonymous mutation counts, determined by whole-exome sequencing of tumor tissue, were related to features of the TCR repertoire. In the raw uncorrected reads, each unique combination of TCR and UMI appeared more than ten times on average. At surgery, both alpha and beta chains were TCR-sequenced in about 200 tumor regions, 64 matched nontumor lung samples and a few dozen PBMC samples. In non-small cell lung cancer, the study quantitatively compared TCR alpha and beta repertoires across several tumor regions, matched nontumor lung, and blood. Overall results and qualifications from the work: Additional single-cell paired TCR alpha and beta sequencing was considered necessary to confirm, at a functional level, the hypothesis that regional TCRs recognize regional mutations.

To prepare the library, 5' RACE was applied. The sequencer was a NextSeq 500. In the TCR library protocol, a unique molecular identifier was attached to each TCR cDNA molecule so that PCR and sequencing errors could be corrected. As for the authors' bioinformatics: TCR identification, UMI-based error correction and CDR3 extraction were all carried out with Decombinator tools. Expanded TCRs were defined as those above a frequency of 2 per 1,000, corresponding to the top 1% of the tumor frequency distribution. Renyi diversity was computed with the R vegan package after each repertoire had been subsampled 100 times to 5,000 TCRs. CDR3 similarity networks were constructed using string-kernel similarity of amino acid triplets, with links drawn between CDR3s whose pairwise similarity was above 0.82. TCRdb handled the public reads itself, with Q25 trimming in fastp and clone calling in MiXCR, and kept productive beta chains. When rows share a CDR3 protein, they turn into one entry using the most common DNA and genes. The V and J calls were not made by the authors but by TCRdb's processing. The sample data list 400 to 600 distinct CDR3 sequences, and approximately 15% of these were observed just once. 50% to 70% of the sample goes to the ten largest clones.

Trimming takes 1 base off V and 2 bases off J; junction bases not matched to a gene: 6. From the cysteine through the phenylalanine, the CDR3 covers 16 amino acids. The entry retains the CDR3 DNA only, 48 bases that are in frame from base 1. Looking up the germline V gene (reference sequence) yields CDR1 SEHNR and CDR2 FQNEAQ. According to the study, the label for this sample's time point signals: sample taken at primary tumor resection. Samples were obtained from about 75 patients with early-stage, untreated non-small cell lung cancer from the lung TRACERx cohort. TCR sequencing used whole RNA extracted from tumor and nontumor lung tissue, or from cryopreserved PBMC samples, without cell sorting. Only patients with enough RNA available from two or more tumor regions were chosen for TCR sequencing. Tumor and adjacent nontumor lung specimens were reviewed by a lung pathologist before selection. This clonotype was detected ten times or more. Its antigen specificity is not known. Base qualities were left out, and no much larger clone turns up one base away.

The sequence was obtained from a male donor with early-stage non-small cell lung cancer. Sequenced material: normal lung tissue next to the tumor, taken at surgery. This receptor chain uses TRBV7-9 and TRBJ2-3; 7 bases in the junction line up with TRBD2. The nucleotides are TGTGCCAGCAGCTTAGGAGAGGGAGGGACCACAGATACGCAGTATTTT. Translation gives CASSLGEGGTTDTQYF.